The entry that follows covers one T cell receptor beta chain sequence. Antigen unknown. A far more abundant clone sits one base away, making this likely a read error. The same CDR3 arises from other DNA sequences in this sample as well. Within Nashville, Tennessee resided all donors, each a Caucasian adult. The sample is drawn from a study of shared clonotypes between healthy human individuals. Investigators spread the genomic DNA of each subset evenly over several immunoSEQ plates. Measured with immunoSEQ multiplex PCR; TCRdb has only the in-frame clones, and not every one. The sample contains about 490,000 clones, 60% to 85% of which appear only once. Study-wide findings and caveats: Sampling included only blood; tissue repertoires likely differ.

This receptor was taken from a middle-aged woman in good health. Some clones in this sample may be carry-over from other donors' samples. The material sequenced was PBMCs.

In nucleotides, the CDR3 is TGTGCCTGGAGTTCTCCTGCGGACTACACCTTC. It yields the protein CAWSSPADYTF. The genes are TRBV30 and TRBJ1-2; D ambiguous. The germline CDR1 and CDR2 sequences are GTSNPN and SVGIG (reference sequence). V was trimmed by 2 bases and J by 10 bases, leaving 11 bases between them. The CDR3 spans 11 residues.